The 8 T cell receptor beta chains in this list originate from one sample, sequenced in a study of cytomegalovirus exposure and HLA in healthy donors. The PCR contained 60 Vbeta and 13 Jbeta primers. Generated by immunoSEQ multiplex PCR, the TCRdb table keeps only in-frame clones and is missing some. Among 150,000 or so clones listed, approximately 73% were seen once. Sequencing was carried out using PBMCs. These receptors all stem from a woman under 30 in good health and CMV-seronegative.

The DNA of the CDR3 is TGTGCCAGCAGCTTGACAGGTCAAAACATTCAGTACTTC. Protein product: CASSLTGQNIQYF. The V call is TRBV5-6, the J call TRBJ2-4; tentative D call: TRBD1 (5 bases). V shed 1 base and J shed 5 bases, with 7 bases lying between them. CDR1 is SGHDT and CDR2 is YYEEEE in the germline V gene. This CDR3 has 13 residues.

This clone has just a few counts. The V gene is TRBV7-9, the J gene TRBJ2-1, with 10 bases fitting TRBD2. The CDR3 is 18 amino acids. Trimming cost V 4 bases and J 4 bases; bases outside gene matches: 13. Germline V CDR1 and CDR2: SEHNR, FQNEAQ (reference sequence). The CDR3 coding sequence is TGTGCCAGCAGCTCGTACCCGGGACTAGCGCCTAATTACAATGAGCAGTTCTTC. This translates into CASSSYPGLAPNYNEQFF. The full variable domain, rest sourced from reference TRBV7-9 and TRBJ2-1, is DTGVSQNPRHKITKRGQNVTFRCDPISEHNRLYWYRQTLGQGPEFLTYFQNEAQLEKSRLLSDRFSAERPKGSFSTLEIQRTEQGDSAMYLCASSSYPGLAPNYNEQFFGPGTRLTVL.

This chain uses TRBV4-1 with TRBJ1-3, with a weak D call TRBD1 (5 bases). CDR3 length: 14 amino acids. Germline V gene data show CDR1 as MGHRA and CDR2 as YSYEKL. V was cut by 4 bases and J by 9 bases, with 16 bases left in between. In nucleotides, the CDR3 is TGCGCCAGCAGCCTACGTTCCTCCGGGGGCACCATATATTTT. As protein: CASSLRSSGGTIYF.

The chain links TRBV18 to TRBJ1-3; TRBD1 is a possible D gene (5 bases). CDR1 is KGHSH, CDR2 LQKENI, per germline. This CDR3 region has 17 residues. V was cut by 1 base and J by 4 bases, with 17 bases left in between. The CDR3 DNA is TGTGCCAGCTCACCACGTGGTGCGCAGGGCTCGGGAAACACCATATATTTT. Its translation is CASSPRGAQGSGNTIYF.

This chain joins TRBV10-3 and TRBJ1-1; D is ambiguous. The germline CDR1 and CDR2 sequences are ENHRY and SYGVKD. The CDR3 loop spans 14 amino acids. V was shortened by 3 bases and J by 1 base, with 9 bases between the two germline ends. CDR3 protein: CAISDFGGNTEAFF. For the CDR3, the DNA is TGTGCCATCAGTGACTTCGGAGGGAACACTGAAGCTTTCTTT.

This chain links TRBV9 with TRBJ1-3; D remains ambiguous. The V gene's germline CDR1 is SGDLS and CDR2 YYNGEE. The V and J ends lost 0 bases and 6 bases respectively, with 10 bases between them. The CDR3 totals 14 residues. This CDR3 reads CASSVGNRENTIYF. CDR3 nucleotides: TGTGCCAGCAGCGTAGGAAATCGGGAAAACACCATATATTTT.

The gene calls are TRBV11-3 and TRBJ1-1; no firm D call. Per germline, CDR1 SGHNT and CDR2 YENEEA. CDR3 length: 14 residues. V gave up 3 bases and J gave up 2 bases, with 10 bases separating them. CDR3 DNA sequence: TGTGCCAGCAGCTTTGAACTCCGTAACACTGAAGCTTTCTTT. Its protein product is CASSFELRNTEAFF.

Here the CDR3 DNA reads TGCGCCAGCAGCTTGGACGGGGGAGGGAATCAGCCCCAGCATTTT. Its protein is CASSLDGGGNQPQHF. This sequence joins TRBV5-1 and TRBJ1-5; a possible D gene is TRBD1 (5 bases). CDR1 is SGHRS and CDR2 is YFSETQ in the germline V gene. Trimming stripped 0 bases from V and 4 bases from J, with 11 bases between. The CDR3 length is 15 residues.